One and the same sample provided the 5 T cell receptor beta chains below, sequenced in a study of regulatory T cells in long-lasting Graves disease. Construction of the TCR beta libraries employed iRepertoire HTBI primers in conjunction with Arm-PCR of CDR3 regions. One entry per CDR3 protein results from TCRdb running MiXCR on the multiplex PCR reads. The sample holds about 430,000 distinct CDR3 sequences, over 14% seen once. Stated time point: newly diagnosed GD, antithyroid drugs for less than 3 months. RNA extracted from PBMCs served as the sequencing template. The same sample was also studied in work on T cells in Graves' hyperthyroidism and ophthalmopathy.

The sample consisted of peripheral blood mononuclear cells (PBMCs), taken at new diagnosis, from a patient treated with antithyroid drugs. The receptor source for this set is a woman aged 40 to 49 with Graves disease.

This clonotype showed up many times. The chain carries TRBV11-3 and TRBJ2-1; TRBD1 matches 7 bases. V dropped 0 bases and J dropped 7; count of bases not matched to a gene: 6. CDR3 length: 15 amino acids. Germline V lookup: CDR1 SGHNT, CDR2 YENEEA. Here the CDR3 DNA reads TGTGCCAGCAGCTTAGATTGGGGGACAGTAAATGAGCAGTTCTTC. The encoded protein is CASSLDWGTVNEQFF.

This clonotype was seen repeatedly, ten times or more. In nucleotides, the CDR3 is TGTGCCAGCAGCCAAGATCGCTTTAGCGGAAACATTCAGTACTTC. It translates to CASSQDRFSGNIQYF. The chain has TRBV3-1 and TRBJ2-4, with D tentatively TRBD2 (6 bases). There are 15 residues in the CDR3. Trimming left V 0 bases short and J 6 bases short, with 12 bases between. The germline V gene has CDR1 LGHDT and CDR2 YNNKEL (reference sequence).

This clonotype showed up many times. V gene TRBV2 combines with J gene TRBJ2-5, with unresolved D. Germline V CDR1 and CDR2: SNHLY, FYNNEI. The CDR3 covers 18 residues. V lost 9 bases, J lost 1 base, and 27 bases lay in between. Here the CDR3 DNA reads TGTGCCAGTCGCGGCCGAAATACGGCACAAATGGGCCAAGAGACCCAGTACTTC. It yields the protein CASRGRNTAQMGQETQYF.

This clonotype has ten or more counts. This rearrangement joins TRBV12-3 or TRBV12-4 to TRBJ2-2; D may match TRBD1 or TRBD2 (5 bases each). The V end lost 7 bases, the J end lost 3 bases, and 6 bases lay between the germline ends. This CDR3 is built from 12 residues. The DNA of the CDR3 is TGTGCCAGCATGGGGGACACCGGGGAGCTGTTTTTT. Translation: CASMGDTGELFF.

This clonotype showed up just a few times. The chain recombines TRBV5-1 with TRBJ2-1, with TRBD2 as a possible D gene (5 bases). CDR1 is SGHRS and CDR2 is YFSETQ in the germline V gene. Trimming pared 5 bases from V and 0 bases from J, leaving 9 bases between. This CDR3 contains 14 residues. The CDR3, as DNA: TGCGCCAGCAGGGGCGGACTCTCCTACAATGAGCAGTTCTTC. It is translated as CASRGGLSYNEQFF. Based on the CDR3 plus reference TRBV5-1 and TRBJ2-1, the full variable domain is KAGVTQTPRYLIKTRGQQVTLSCSPISGHRSVSWYQQTPGQGLQFLFEYFSETQRNKGNFPGRFSGRQFSNSRSEMNVSTLELGDSALYLCASRGGLSYNEQFFGPGTRLTVL.